Shown below are 2 T cell receptor beta chains from a single sample sequenced in a study of shared clonotypes between healthy human individuals. The protocol was immunoSEQ multiplex PCR, while the TCRdb copy is restricted to in-frame clones and leaves out a portion. The sample includes some 1,100,000 clones, approximately 80% seen only once; the top ten take approximately 0.52%. Sample: memory CD4+ T cells from PBMCs. Subset given: CD45RA-negative fraction. These receptors were obtained from a man in his late teens or twenties in good health. Some clones in this sample may be carry-over from other donors' samples.

This chain's CDR3 is CASSIPLGTFPGYTDTQYF. DNA for the CDR3: TGTGCCAGTAGTATCCCCCTCGGGACATTCCCGGGGTACACAGATACGCAGTATTTT. The chain has TRBV19 and TRBJ2-3, with D possibly being TRBD1 (6 bases). Trimming cost V 3 bases and J 2 bases, with 24 bases left between them. From germline, CDR1 is LNHDA and CDR2 SQIVND (reference sequence). CDR3 length: 19 amino acids.

The J gene is TRBJ1-2, the V gene TRBV7-8; 10 bases fit TRBD1. This CDR3 contains 15 residues. The trim removed 1 base at V and 8 bases at J, leaving 7 bases unmatched. The germline CDR1 and CDR2 sequences are SGHVS and FQNEAQ. The CDR3 reads CASSLGGQGFRGYTF. The CDR3 coding sequence is TGTGCCAGCAGCTTAGGGGGACAGGGGTTTCGGGGCTACACCTTC.